The 22 T cell receptor beta chains below were found in one sample sequenced in a study of CD8+ T cells in alopecia areata. RNA extraction was followed by reverse transcription into cDNA, which acted as the sequencing template. Sequencing used immunoSEQ multiplex PCR; TCRdb keeps in-frame clones, though not all of them. The table includes more than 95,000 clones, 35% to 40% detected once. Sequencing was performed on CD4+ T cells sorted from blood. The receptors originated from a human donor with alopecia areata.

This clone has just a few counts. This sequence joins TRBV7-2 and TRBJ2-7, with 10 bases identical to TRBD2. V was pared by 1 base and J by 9 bases, with 9 bases of the junction left unmatched. This CDR3 is built from 15 residues. Germline CDR1 and CDR2: SGHTA and FQGNSA. This chain's CDR3 is CASSLGQAGGQRQYF. DNA for the CDR3: TGTGCCAGCAGCTTAGGACAAGCGGGAGGGCAGCGGCAGTACTTC.

The chain uses TRBV29-1 and TRBJ2-3; 10 nucleotides match TRBD2. Germline V CDR1 and CDR2: SQVTM, ANQGSEA. With V trimmed by 7 bases and J by 6 bases, 10 bases remained unmatched. CDR3 length equals 14 residues. The DNA for the CDR3 is TGCAGCGCGCACCCTGGAGCGGGAGGGGATACGCAGTATTTT. It is translated as CSAHPGAGGDTQYF.

V and J are TRBV4-3 and TRBJ2-1, with D hard to call. V lost 4 bases and J lost 0, with 13 bases in between. This CDR3 spans 16 amino acids. Germline CDR1 and CDR2: LGHNA and YSLEER. In DNA, the CDR3 is TGCGCCAGCAGCCTTCACGCTACGAGCTCCTACAATGAGCAGTTCTTC. It translates to CASSLHATSSYNEQFF.

The CDR3 coding sequence is TGCGCCAGCAGCGCCTTGGACCAAGGCGCCTACAATGAGCAGTTCTTC. Translation gives CASSALDQGAYNEQFF. The genes are TRBV5-1 and TRBJ2-1; the D is unclear. The germline gives CDR1 SGHRS, CDR2 YFSETQ. Trimming took 4 bases from V and 2 from J, leaving 16 bases between them. CDR3 length equals 16 residues. The variable domain in full, with the rest retrieved from reference TRBV5-1 and TRBJ2-1, is KAGVTQTPRYLIKTRGQQVTLSCSPISGHRSVSWYQQTPGQGLQFLFEYFSETQRNKGNFPGRFSGRQFSNSRSEMNVSTLELGDSALYLCASSALDQGAYNEQFFGPGTRLTVL.

In its sample, this clone was seen a few times. The chain employs TRBV29-1 and TRBJ2-5; no reliable D call. The germline V gene encodes CDR1 SQVTM and CDR2 ANQGSEA. The CDR3 is 14 residues long. V was clipped by 3 bases and J by 4 bases, with 15 bases between them. This chain's CDR3 is CSVDPGQGLETQYF. CDR3 bases: TGCAGCGTTGACCCGGGTCAAGGCCTAGAGACCCAGTACTTC. Combining the CDR3 with reference TRBV29-1 and TRBJ2-5 gives the whole variable domain SAVISQKPSRDICQRGTSLTIQCQVDSQVTMMFWYRQQPGQSLTLIATANQGSEATYESGFVIDKFPISRPNLTFSTLTVSNMSPEDSSIYLCSVDPGQGLETQYFGPGTRLLVL.

This clone was recorded once. The chain recombines TRBV20-1 with TRBJ1-1; D remains ambiguous. CDR3 size: 11 residues. Per germline, CDR1 DFQATT and CDR2 SNEGSKA (reference sequence). V was shortened by 6 bases and J by 5 bases, with 10 bases between the two germline ends. As DNA, the CDR3 is TGCAGTGCAATCCGTGGGACTGAAGCTTTCTTT. Its translation is CSAIRGTEAFF.

This clone occurred a few times. The genes are TRBV30 and TRBJ2-1, with TRBD2 matching 9 bases. The CDR3 contains 15 residues. Germline V gives CDR1 GTSNPN, CDR2 SVGIG (reference sequence). V shed 6 bases, J shed 8 bases, and the junction held 14 bases outside the gene matches. The CDR3 sequence is CACVTGTSSPDEQFF. Here the CDR3 DNA reads TGTGCCTGCGTCACCGGGACTAGCTCTCCAGATGAGCAGTTCTTC.

The CDR3 is CASRSGHRASDQPQHF. DNA for the CDR3: TGTGCCAGCCGGTCCGGGCACAGGGCTTCAGATCAGCCCCAGCATTTT. The chain uses TRBV19 and TRBJ1-5; possibly TRBD1 for D (6 bases). The CDR3 covers 16 residues. Germline V CDR1 and CDR2: LNHDA, SQIVND (reference sequence). V dropped 9 bases and J dropped 5 bases, with 23 bases sitting between them.

The chain employs TRBV27 and TRBJ1-3; D gene unclear. V was shortened by 2 bases and J by 2 bases, with 7 bases between the two germline ends. The CDR3 has 14 residues. Germline-derived CDR1 and CDR2 are MNHEY and SMNVEV (reference sequence). The CDR3 DNA reads TGTGCCAGCAGTTTACGGGGAGCTGGAAACACCATATATTTT. It yields the protein CASSLRGAGNTIYF.

The gene calls are TRBV7-3 and TRBJ2-2; possible D gene TRBD2, 6 bases. Trimming removed 5 bases from V and 0 bases from J, with 16 bases in between. Germline V gene data show CDR1 as SGHTA and CDR2 as FQGTGA. The CDR3 is 17 amino acids. CDR3 sequence reads: CASSLEQDYANTGELFF. The CDR3 nucleotides are TGTGCCAGCAGCCTGGAACAGGACTACGCGAACACCGGGGAGCTGTTTTTT.

This clone has just one count. The chain is built from TRBV7-3 and TRBJ2-7; the D gene is possibly TRBD1 (6 bases). V lost 4 bases to trimming and J lost 7 bases, with 17 bases between them. This CDR3 contains 14 residues. CDR1 and CDR2 from the germline V gene are SGHTA and FQGTGA. As DNA, the CDR3 is TGTGCCAGCAGCTCGACAGGAAGAATGGGAGAGCAGTACTTC. Protein sequence: CASSSTGRMGEQYF.

This clone has a single count. This sequence joins TRBV30 and TRBJ2-7; D is perhaps TRBD1 or TRBD2 (7 bases each). Germline-derived CDR1 and CDR2 are GTSNPN and SVGIG (reference sequence). Trimming removed 1 base at V and 2 bases at J, with 15 bases between. The CDR3 consists of 15 residues. CDR3 sequence: CAWSGRRGTAYEQYF. The CDR3 DNA reads TGTGCCTGGAGTGGAAGGCGGGGGACAGCCTACGAGCAGTACTTC.

Many counts were recorded for this clone. Other DNA sequences in this specimen translate into the identical CDR3. The J gene is TRBJ2-5, the V gene TRBV5-1, with no clear D. This CDR3 region has 14 residues. Germline values: CDR1 SGHRS, CDR2 YFSETQ. The V gene lost 0 bases and the J gene lost 1 base, with 7 bases spanning the gap. CDR3 region: CASSLGGVQETQYF. CDR3 DNA: TGCGCCAGCAGCTTGGGAGGAGTCCAAGAGACCCAGTACTTC.

The chain links TRBV29-1 to TRBJ1-5; D not certain. V lost 5 bases and J 5 bases, leaving 10 bases between the germline ends. This CDR3 region has 12 residues. Germline V CDR1 and CDR2: SQVTM, ANQGSEA. As DNA, the CDR3 is TGCAGCGTTTCCTACGGCGATCAGCCCCAGCATTTT. It translates to CSVSYGDQPQHF.

This clone occurred a few times. The chain has TRBV4-2 and TRBJ2-1; 12 bases line up with TRBD2. V shed 1 base, J shed 4 bases, and the junction held 2 bases outside the gene matches. Germline V CDR1 and CDR2: LGHNA, YNFKEQ. This CDR3 has 16 amino acids. CDR3 DNA: TGTGCCAGCAGCCAAGCCGGGACTAGCGGGTACAATGAGCAGTTCTTC. Translating gives CASSQAGTSGYNEQFF.

The chain links TRBV5-1 to TRBJ2-1; the match to TRBD2 covers 12 bases. CDR1 is SGHRS, CDR2 YFSETQ, per germline. CDR3 length equals 15 residues. Unmatched junction bases numbered 4, after V lost 4 bases and J lost 5 bases. Written as DNA, the CDR3 is TGCGCCAGCAGCCCGACTAGCGGGAGCAACAATGAGCAGTTCTTC. Its protein is CASSPTSGSNNEQFF.

V gene TRBV5-1 combines with J gene TRBJ2-3, with D tentatively TRBD1 (6 bases). Germline CDR1 and CDR2: SGHRS and YFSETQ. The V end lost 1 base, the J end lost 2 bases, and 8 bases lay between the germline ends. The CDR3 runs to 14 residues. The CDR3 sequence: CASSLTGLTDTQYF. The DNA of the CDR3 is TGCGCCAGCAGCTTGACAGGGCTCACAGATACGCAGTATTTT.

The genes are TRBV29-1 and TRBJ1-2, with D tentatively TRBD1 (5 bases). V shed 1 base and J shed 5 bases, with 17 bases lying between them. Germline V gene lookup returns CDR1 SQVTM and CDR2 ANQGSEA. The CDR3 consists of 15 residues. As DNA, the CDR3 is TGCAGCGTTGAAGTGGGGATCAGGGACCCTTATGGCTACACCTTC. As protein: CSVEVGIRDPYGYTF.

This clone was observed a single time. V usage is TRBV5-1 and J usage is TRBJ1-1; a possible D gene is TRBD1 (5 bases). There are 15 residues in the CDR3. V was trimmed by 0 bases and J by 6 bases, leaving 15 bases between them. Germline CDR1 reads SGHRS; CDR2 reads YFSETQ. The CDR3 loop is CASSLDEGIWSEAFF. In nucleotides, the CDR3 is TGCGCCAGCAGCTTGGATGAGGGGATCTGGTCTGAAGCTTTCTTT.

Written as DNA, the CDR3 is TGCGCCAGCAGCCAGGTCGACAGGGGATGGTCCCAGTACTTC. This encodes CASSQVDRGWSQYF. V usage is TRBV4-3 and J usage is TRBJ2-5; 8 bases line up with TRBD1. Germline CDR1 LGHNA, CDR2 YSLEER. J gave up 9 bases and V 3 bases, and 9 bases lay outside the gene matches. This CDR3 has 14 amino acids.

The rearrangement uses TRBV20-1 and TRBJ2-1; D possibly corresponds to TRBD2 (6 bases). Trimming removed 3 bases at V and 12 bases at J, with 9 bases between. Germline V gives CDR1 DFQATT, CDR2 SNEGSKA (reference sequence). This CDR3 contains 10 residues. The DNA for the CDR3 is TGCAGTGCTAGTATGCGGGGGCAGTTCTTC. It yields the protein CSASMRGQFF.

This clone was picked up a small number of times. CDR3 region: CSVDGTGGVETQYF. The DNA of the CDR3 is TGCAGCGTTGATGGGACAGGGGGAGTAGAGACCCAGTACTTC. The genes are TRBV29-1 and TRBJ2-5, with TRBD1 matching over 11 bases. This CDR3 region has 14 residues. J lost 4 bases, V lost 3 bases, and 4 bases had no gene match. Looked up from germline, CDR1 is SQVTM and CDR2 is ANQGSEA.